This passage covers 14 T cell receptor beta chains from one sample sequenced in a study of cytomegalovirus exposure and HLA in healthy donors. It was with 60 Vbeta and 13 Jbeta primers that the PCR ran. Assay: immunoSEQ multiplex PCR; the TCRdb copy retains only in-frame clones and omits some. The repertoire holds about 130,000 clones, with 70% to 85% as singletons. Sequenced input: PBMCs. These receptors were taken from a woman between 45 and 65 years old in good health and CMV-seronegative.

The chain employs TRBV20-1 and TRBJ2-3; D might be TRBD2 (6 bases). Trimming removed 5 bases at V and 9 bases at J, with 12 bases between. This CDR3 has 11 residues. CDR1 and CDR2 (germline): DFQATT, SNEGSKA (reference sequence). In nucleotides, the CDR3 is TGCAGTGCTGGCGGCGGGGTGACGCAGTATTTT. This translates into CSAGGGVTQYF.

The chain combines TRBV18 with TRBJ2-2; D possibly corresponds to TRBD1 (5 bases). The CDR3 length is 14 residues. V was shortened by 1 base and J by 4 bases, with 7 bases between the two germline ends. Germline V gene sequence: CDR1 KGHSH, CDR2 LQKENI. The CDR3 nucleotides read TGTGCCAGCTCACCACTTCAGGGCACCGGGGAGCTGTTTTTT. Protein: CASSPLQGTGELFF.

The V gene is TRBV30, the J gene TRBJ1-2; D possibly corresponds to TRBD1 (5 bases). The CDR3 is 15 amino acids. The V end was cut by 2 bases, the J end by 5 bases, with 18 bases between. Germline V gives CDR1 GTSNPN, CDR2 SVGIG (reference sequence). CDR3 sequence (DNA): TGTGCCTGGAGTATGGGGGAGTGGGGGGGATATGGCTACACCTTC. Its protein product is CAWSMGEWGGYGYTF.

The chain employs TRBV27 and TRBJ2-1, with a weak D call TRBD2 (6 bases). This CDR3 is 15 amino acids long. Trimming removed 1 base from V and 5 bases from J, with 12 bases in between. Germline values: CDR1 MNHEY, CDR2 SMNVEV (reference sequence). CDR3 in amino acids: CASSLFGRGNNEQFF. The CDR3, as DNA: TGTGCCAGCAGTTTATTCGGTCGGGGGAACAATGAGCAGTTCTTC.

CDR3 coding DNA: TGTGCCAGCAGCTTGGGACTGGTATGGGCCTACGAGCAGTACTTC. Protein: CASSLGLVWAYEQYF. This chain connects TRBV7-8 to TRBJ2-7, with D perhaps TRBD2 (6 bases). The CDR3 has 15 residues. The germline V and J ends were trimmed by 3 bases and 2 bases, with 14 bases remaining between them. Germline lookup yields CDR1 SGHVS and CDR2 FQNEAQ. The full variable domain, rest sourced from reference TRBV7-8 and TRBJ2-7, is GAGVSQSPRYKVAKRGQDVALRCDPISGHVSLFWYQQALGQGPEFLTYFQNEAQLDKSGLPSDRFFAERPEGSVSTLKIQRTQQEDSAVYLCASSLGLVWAYEQYFGPGTRLTVT.

This clone was detected once. The V and J genes are TRBV10-3 and TRBJ2-2; 10 bases agree with TRBD2. Germline CDR1 reads ENHRY; CDR2 reads SYGVKD. The CDR3 has 15 residues. The V segment lost 5 bases and the J segment 6 bases; nucleotides outside the gene matches: 6. The CDR3 DNA follows: TGTGCCATCAGTTTAGCGGGAGGAGGATCCGGGGAGCTGTTTTTT. It is translated as CAISLAGGGSGELFF.

The V gene is TRBV27, the J gene TRBJ2-6; D unresolved. Germline CDR1 MNHEY, CDR2 SMNVEV (reference sequence). V shed 6 bases and J shed 6 bases, with 12 bases lying between them. The CDR3 has 14 residues. DNA of the CDR3: TGTGCCAGCAGACCTATAACTTTGGCCAACGTCCTGACTTTC. Its protein product is CASRPITLANVLTF.

The J gene is TRBJ2-1, the V gene TRBV5-6, with D unclear. Germline CDR1 SGHDT, CDR2 YYEEEE. The CDR3 has 15 residues. V lost 0 bases and J lost 0, with 7 bases in between. CDR3 bases: TGTGCCAGCAGCTTGGCTGTATACTCCTACAATGAGCAGTTCTTC. This encodes CASSLAVYSYNEQFF.

This chain connects TRBV7-6 to TRBJ2-1; 7 nucleotides line up with TRBD2. The CDR3 spans 16 residues. CDR1 and CDR2 (germline): SGHVS, FNYEAQ. Germline trimming cut 5 bases from V and 4 bases from J; bases unmatched to any gene: 11. The CDR3 DNA sequence: TGTGCCAGCAGCCCCGTGGGGGGGGTGGGTTACAATGAGCAGTTCTTC. Protein product: CASSPVGGVGYNEQFF.

This clone showed up just a few times. The chain links TRBV6-5 to TRBJ1-2; D not resolved. This CDR3 region has 16 residues. Germline V gene data show CDR1 as MNHEY and CDR2 as SVGAGI. Trimming left V 0 bases short and J 4 bases short, with 15 bases between. CDR3 loop: CASSYSTTSPSYGYTF. The CDR3 coding sequence is TGTGCCAGCAGTTACTCAACGACTTCACCCTCCTATGGCTACACCTTC.

The chain couples TRBV30 to TRBJ1-5; unclear D gene. The germline V gene has CDR1 GTSNPN and CDR2 SVGIG (reference sequence). Trimming stripped 1 base from V and 3 bases from J, with 7 bases between. This CDR3 has 13 residues. The chain's CDR3 is CAWSESYNQPQHF. CDR3 DNA sequence: TGTGCCTGGAGTGAAAGCTACAATCAGCCCCAGCATTTT.

The rearrangement joins TRBV7-2 to TRBJ2-3, with a possible D match to TRBD2 (6 bases). V lost 10 bases to trimming and J lost 9 bases, with 20 bases between them. The CDR3 contains 13 residues. CDR1 is SGHTA, CDR2 FQGNSA, per germline. CDR3 amino acids: CATSAGAAVTQYF. DNA of the CDR3: TGTGCCACCTCAGCGGGTGCAGCCGTCACGCAGTATTTT.

In DNA, the CDR3 is TGTGCCAGCAGTACTGGCGGGGCTGAGCAGTTCTTC. Protein: CASSTGGAEQFF. The V call is TRBV25-1, the J call TRBJ2-1, with D possibly TRBD2 on 6 matching bases. The CDR3 covers 12 residues. The germline V gene has CDR1 MGHDK and CDR2 SYGVNS. Trimming shortened V by 5 bases and J by 9 bases, and 11 bases separated the two germline ends.

The chain employs TRBV5-1 and TRBJ2-1; the match to TRBD2 covers 10 bases. Trimming removed 1 base from V and 4 bases from J; junction bases left unmatched: 5. The V gene's germline CDR1 is SGHRS and CDR2 YFSETQ. The CDR3 has 16 amino acids. Here the CDR3 reads CASSLSGTSEYNEQFF. DNA of the CDR3: TGCGCCAGCAGCTTGTCCGGGACTAGCGAGTACAATGAGCAGTTCTTC.